This T cell receptor (beta chain) comes out of a study of blood T cell repertoires in COVID-19. About the study: COVID-19 samples from acute and convalescent phases originated in the United States, Italy and Spain. T cells, B-cell-depleted T cells, or PBMCs provided the cDNA or gDNA that served as material.

From germline, CDR1 is SGHTA and CDR2 FQGNSA. This CDR3 region has 17 residues. V was trimmed by 6 bases and J by 4 bases, leaving 24 bases between them. Produced via immunoSEQ multiplex PCR; TCRdb's table is partial and in-frame only. The table shows some 20,000 clones, with 75% to 95% occurring only once. This sequence originates from a human donor in a cohort sampled during active COVID-19. The chain uses TRBV7-2 and TRBJ2-5; maybe TRBD1 (6 bases). Sequencing was done on a sample of peripheral blood. The CDR3 sequence is CASSPGLAPQGGETQYF. CDR3 DNA: TGTGCCAGCAGTCCCGGGCTAGCCCCACAAGGGGGAGAGACCCAGTACTTC.